One sample yielded the 13 T cell receptor beta chains listed below, sequenced in a study of T cells in Graves' hyperthyroidism and ophthalmopathy. It was RNA transcripts that yielded the amplified TCR beta CDR3 regions. Primed by the HTBI set, a first-round RT-PCR was run on the TCR CDR3. TCRdb called the multiplex PCR reads again in MiXCR, with one record for every CDR3 protein. The sample shows about 350,000 distinct CDR3 sequences, approximately 13% of them seen only once. Material for sequencing was blood. The receptors were gathered from a woman in her 30s with Graves' hyperthyroidism.

V gene TRBV7-9 combines with J gene TRBJ2-5, with TRBD2 matching 7 bases. V lost 4 bases to trimming and J lost 2 bases; unmatched junction nucleotides: 10. This CDR3 has 16 amino acids. Germline assignment: CDR1 SEHNR and CDR2 FQNEAQ (reference sequence). CDR3: CASSSGGSPGQETQYF. The CDR3 nucleotides are TGTGCCAGCAGCTCGGGGGGATCCCCGGGTCAAGAGACCCAGTACTTC. Drawing the rest from reference TRBV7-9 and TRBJ2-5, the complete variable domain is DTGVSQNPRHKITKRGQNVTFRCDPISEHNRLYWYRQTLGQGPEFLTYFQNEAQLEKSRLLSDRFSAERPKGSFSTLEIQRTEQGDSAMYLCASSSGGSPGQETQYFGPGTRLLVL.

This clonotype was observed a handful of times. V and J are TRBV6-2 or TRBV6-3 and TRBJ2-7; possible D gene TRBD1, 7 bases. The CDR3 runs to 15 residues. Germline V gives CDR1 MNHEY, CDR2 SVGEGT. V lost 4 bases and J lost 3, with 16 bases in between. CDR3 region: CASSSSEGALYEQYF. CDR3 nucleotides: TGTGCCAGCAGTTCGTCGGAGGGGGCCCTCTACGAGCAGTACTTC.

The CDR3 reads CASLTGENSPLHF. CDR3 sequence (DNA): TGTGCCAGCCTGACAGGGGAGAATTCACCCCTCCACTTT. This chain links TRBV2 with TRBJ1-6; 8 nucleotides align to TRBD1. The CDR3 has 13 residues. CDR1 SNHLY and CDR2 FYNNEI come from the germline V gene. After removal of 8 bases from V and 7 bases from J, the junction contained 4 bases not matched to a gene. The variable domain in full, with the rest retrieved from reference TRBV2 and TRBJ1-6, is EPEVTQTPSHQVTQMGQEVILRCVPISNHLYFYWYRQILGQKVEFLVSFYNNEISEKSEIFDDQFSVERPDGSNFTLKIRSTKLEDSAMYFCASLTGENSPLHFGNGTRLTVT.

This clonotype was seen at least ten times. The CDR3 DNA follows: TGTGCCAGCAGCCCAGGGGGGGGGACTAGCGGGAGAATAGAAGAGACCCAGTACTTC. Amino acids: CASSPGGGTSGRIEETQYF. This rearrangement joins TRBV12-3 or TRBV12-4 to TRBJ2-5, with 14 positions matching TRBD2. Trimming took 6 bases from V and 3 from J; bases not matched to a gene: 15. The CDR3 contains 19 residues.

This clonotype was found a few times. This chain joins TRBV29-1 and TRBJ1-1; D is ambiguous. The CDR3 is made up of 12 amino acids. Deletions cut 3 bases from V and 3 bases from J, with 8 bases between. Germline CDR1 reads SQVTM; CDR2 reads ANQGSEA. CDR3 loop: CSVEEGDTEAFF. For the CDR3, the DNA is TGCAGCGTTGAGGAGGGAGACACTGAAGCTTTCTTT.

This chain joins TRBV20-1 and TRBJ2-3; 7 bases agree with TRBD2. The germline CDR1 and CDR2 sequences are DFQATT and SNEGSKA (reference sequence). The ends lost 6 bases at V and 4 bases at J; junction bases unmatched: 10. The CDR3 runs to 14 residues. The CDR3: CSAQRVAGADTQYF. The CDR3 DNA is TGCAGTGCCCAGAGGGTAGCGGGCGCAGATACGCAGTATTTT.

This clonotype came up a few times. The chain employs TRBV7-9 and TRBJ1-2; no clear D gene. CDR1 is SEHNR and CDR2 is FQNEAQ in the germline V gene (reference sequence). The CDR3 has 14 residues. Trimming took 0 bases from V and 1 from J, leaving 6 bases between them. The CDR3 loop is CASSLASYNYGYTF. CDR3 bases: TGTGCCAGCAGCTTAGCCTCCTATAACTATGGCTACACCTTC.

The chain has TRBV12-3 or TRBV12-4 and TRBJ2-7; D is perhaps TRBD1 (6 bases). This CDR3 has 15 residues. Trimming left V 2 bases short and J 3 bases short, with 14 bases between. The CDR3 sequence: CASSLQKQGLYEQYF. Written as DNA, the CDR3 is TGTGCCAGCAGTTTACAAAAACAGGGCCTCTACGAGCAGTACTTC.

This clonotype has a count of ten or more. The chain combines TRBV11-2 with TRBJ1-1; D is perhaps TRBD1 (5 bases). The germline V gene has CDR1 SGHAT and CDR2 FQNNGV. The CDR3 is 12 amino acids. The V and J ends lost 7 bases and 6 bases respectively, with 12 bases between them. The CDR3 DNA follows: TGTGCCAGCACCCACGGGGGGGCTGAAGCTTTCTTT. Its translation is CASTHGGAEAFF.

This chain uses TRBV6-1 with TRBJ1-1; 7 bases are a match to TRBD1. The CDR3 extends over 15 amino acids. Germline V lookup: CDR1 MNHNS, CDR2 SASEGT. V lost 2 bases to trimming and J lost 0 bases; unmatched junction nucleotides: 3. CDR3: CASSERQGVNTEAFF. In nucleotides, the CDR3 is TGTGCCAGCAGTGAAAGACAGGGAGTGAACACTGAAGCTTTCTTT.

This clonotype came up many times. The chain combines TRBV27 with TRBJ1-6, with a weak D call TRBD1 (5 bases). The germline CDR1 and CDR2 sequences are MNHEY and SMNVEV (reference sequence). The CDR3 consists of 15 residues. Trimming stripped 7 bases from V and 7 bases from J, with 17 bases between. Here the CDR3 DNA reads TGTGCCAGCACACCTCGGCAGGGAGGGAATTCACCCCTCCACTTT. As protein: CASTPRQGGNSPLHF.

About this clonotype: A much larger clone lies one base from this, so it may be a read error. The genes are TRBV4-3 and TRBJ2-7; 14 bases fit TRBD2. CDR1 and CDR2 from the germline V gene are LGHNA and YSLEER. CDR3 length: 14 amino acids. V trimming: 3 bases; J trimming: 6 bases; junction bases outside the gene matches: 1. The chain's CDR3 is CASSHGLAGGEQYF. The CDR3 region has the DNA TGCGCCAGCAGCCATGGACTAGCGGGAGGCGAGCAGTACTTC.

This clonotype has at least ten counts. This chain joins TRBV30 and TRBJ1-2; D ambiguous. Trimming took off 2 bases at V and 8 bases at J, with 12 bases between the two ends. This CDR3 has 12 residues. In germline, CDR1 is GTSNPN, CDR2 SVGIG (reference sequence). The DNA of the CDR3 is TGTGCCTGGAGTTCGACGGATTGGGGCTACACCTTC. Protein: CAWSSTDWGYTF.